One and the same sample provided the 17 T cell receptor beta chains below, sequenced in a study of CD8 T cells in ankylosing spondylitis. Broader study findings: Blood from ankylosing spondylitis patients appeared to carry a characteristic roughly 8-variant TCR beta motif.

Their antigen targets remain unknown. TCRdb redid the calling of the 5' RACE reads with MiXCR, one entry per CDR3 protein. The table includes approximately 500,000 distinct CDR3 sequences, roughly 13% detected once. The source material was blood, either unsorted or a sorted T cell fraction (not recorded which). These receptors all stem from a male donor with ankylosing spondylitis.

This clonotype showed up just a few times. The J gene is TRBJ2-2, the V gene TRBV5-1, with unresolved D. The CDR3 has 14 amino acids. The germline gives CDR1 SGHRS, CDR2 YFSETQ. The V and J ends lost 0 bases and 0 bases respectively, with 3 bases between them. The CDR3 protein is CASSLETNTGELFF. CDR3 coding DNA: TGCGCCAGCAGCTTGGAGACGAACACCGGGGAGCTGTTTTTT.

This clonotype was counted ten times or more. The genes are TRBV12-3 or TRBV12-4 and TRBJ2-4; TRBD2 matches at 11 bases. The CDR3 is made up of 12 amino acids. The trim removed 5 bases at V and 11 bases at J, leaving 2 bases unmatched. The CDR3 coding sequence is TGTGCCAGCAGTCTGGGACTAGCGGTTCAGTACTTC. It translates to CASSLGLAVQYF.

In its sample, this clonotype was seen a few times. J is TRBJ2-1 and V is TRBV12-3 or TRBV12-4; 9 bases map to TRBD2. Germline trimming cut 5 bases from V and 7 bases from J; bases unmatched to any gene: 6. This CDR3 is built from 14 residues. CDR3 loop: CASSHGLAYNEQFF. DNA for the CDR3: TGTGCCAGCAGTCACGGACTAGCGTATAATGAGCAGTTCTTC.

The sample holds a few counts of this clonotype. This sequence joins TRBV20-1 and TRBJ2-1; weak D call: TRBD1 (5 bases). V was trimmed by 5 bases and J by 0 bases, leaving 11 bases between them. Germline-derived CDR1 and CDR2 are DFQATT and SNEGSKA (reference sequence). The CDR3 length is 14 residues. The CDR3 coding sequence is TGCAGTGCTTCAGGGTGGACCTCCTACAATGAGCAGTTCTTC. This sequence encodes CSASGWTSYNEQFF.

Ten or more counts support this clonotype. The chain carries TRBV11-2 and TRBJ2-3, with D possibly being TRBD2 (5 bases). Trimming took 2 bases from V and 2 from J, leaving 14 bases between them. The CDR3 runs to 16 residues. The germline V gene has CDR1 SGHAT and CDR2 FQNNGV. The CDR3 sequence: CASSLFVLAFTDTQYF. The DNA of the CDR3 is TGTGCCAGCAGCTTATTTGTCCTAGCTTTCACAGATACGCAGTATTTT.

The chain combines TRBV6-1 with TRBJ1-5; D remains ambiguous. Germline-derived CDR1 and CDR2 are MNHNS and SASEGT. This CDR3 is built from 13 residues. Trimming shortened V by 3 bases and J by 5 bases, and 8 bases separated the two germline ends. CDR3 bases: TGTGCCAGCAGTGACAGGTGGGATCAGCCCCAGCATTTT. It codes for CASSDRWDQPQHF.

This clonotype was found a few times. This sequence joins TRBV7-2 and TRBJ1-2; perhaps TRBD1 as D (5 bases). Germline-derived CDR1 and CDR2 are SGHTA and FQGNSA. This CDR3 has 15 residues. Between the trimmed V and J ends, which lost 5 bases and 0 bases, there was a span of 13 bases. CDR3 loop: CASSPRGGSNYGYTF. As DNA, the CDR3 is TGTGCCAGCAGCCCCCGTGGGGGATCTAACTATGGCTACACCTTC.

Only a few counts were recorded for this clonotype. The V and J genes are TRBV7-9 and TRBJ2-5; D is tentatively TRBD1 or TRBD2 (5 bases each). The CDR3 is 12 residues long. Germline-derived CDR1 and CDR2 are SEHNR and FQNEAQ (reference sequence). Trimming took off 1 base at V and 5 bases at J, with 5 bases between the two ends. CDR3 sequence (DNA): TGTGCCAGCAGCTTAGGGGACGAGACCCAGTACTTC. Encoded protein: CASSLGDETQYF.

This clonotype was counted only a few times. The chain uses TRBV20-1 and TRBJ2-1; 7 nucleotides match TRBD1. J gave up 0 bases and V 1 base, and 6 bases lay outside the gene matches. The germline gives CDR1 DFQATT, CDR2 SNEGSKA (reference sequence). The CDR3 extends over 16 amino acids. Written as DNA, the CDR3 is TGCAGTGCTAGAGGACCCCGGGACAGCTCCTACAATGAGCAGTTCTTC. It translates to CSARGPRDSSYNEQFF.

The rearrangement links TRBV2 to TRBJ1-2; D call uncertain. Trimming cost V 0 bases and J 5 bases, with 7 bases left between them. The CDR3 is made up of 13 amino acids. Germline-derived CDR1 and CDR2 are SNHLY and FYNNEI. This CDR3 reads CASSEARRYGYTF. In DNA, the CDR3 is TGTGCCAGCAGTGAAGCGAGGAGATATGGCTACACCTTC.

The chain combines TRBV27 with TRBJ1-3; 8 bases line up with TRBD1. This CDR3 comprises 13 residues. V was clipped by 5 bases and J by 4 bases; unmatched bases: 1. The germline CDR1 and CDR2 sequences are MNHEY and SMNVEV (reference sequence). For the CDR3, the DNA is TGTGCCAGCAGTCGGGACAGGGGAAACACCATATATTTT. Translation: CASSRDRGNTIYF.

The rearrangement joins TRBV9 to TRBJ2-1; TRBD2 matches at 12 bases. CDR1 is SGDLS, CDR2 YYNGEE, per germline. V dropped 4 bases and J dropped 8; count of bases not matched to a gene: 10. This CDR3 spans 16 amino acids. CDR3 sequence (DNA): TGTGCCAGCAGCCTTCGACTAGCGGGAGTTATAGATGAGCAGTTCTTC. This translates into CASSLRLAGVIDEQFF.

The chain has TRBV6-2 or TRBV6-3 and TRBJ2-4; unclear D gene. V was pared by 2 bases and J by 3 bases, with 14 bases between. CDR1 and CDR2 from the germline V gene are MNHEY and SVGEGT. The CDR3 totals 16 residues. CDR3 region: CASSYKIGSDKNIQYF. For the CDR3, the DNA is TGTGCCAGCAGTTACAAGATCGGGTCAGACAAAAACATTCAGTACTTC.

Only a few counts were recorded for this clonotype. The rearrangement joins TRBV20-1 to TRBJ2-7; the D is unclear. V was shortened by 5 bases and J by 0 bases, with 11 bases between the two germline ends. The CDR3 loop spans 13 amino acids. Germline lookup yields CDR1 DFQATT and CDR2 SNEGSKA (reference sequence). The DNA for the CDR3 is TGCAGTGCTCCGGGTCGCCCCTCCTACGAGCAGTACTTC. Residues: CSAPGRPSYEQYF.

This clonotype was recorded at least ten times. The genes are TRBV11-2 and TRBJ2-2, with 12 bases identical to TRBD1. With 5 bases clipped from V and 6 bases from J, the junction kept 4 bases outside the gene matches. This CDR3 comprises 15 residues. CDR1 and CDR2 from the germline V gene are SGHAT and FQNNGV. The chain's CDR3 is CASSPGQGAAGELFF. In DNA, the CDR3 is TGTGCCAGCAGCCCGGGACAGGGGGCCGCCGGGGAGCTGTTTTTT.

The chain links TRBV10-3 to TRBJ2-7; TRBD1 aligns across 10 bases. Germline CDR1 reads ENHRY; CDR2 reads SYGVKD. Trimming took 7 bases from V and 6 from J; bases not matched to a gene: 3. The CDR3 runs to 12 residues. In nucleotides, the CDR3 is TGTGCCATCAAGGGACAGGGGTCCGAGCAGTACTTC. Translating gives CAIKGQGSEQYF.

This clonotype has more than one count but fewer than ten. This rearrangement joins TRBV20-1 to TRBJ1-2; D possibly corresponds to TRBD1 (6 bases). CDR1 and CDR2 (germline): DFQATT, SNEGSKA (reference sequence). V shed 1 base and J shed 2 bases, with 14 bases lying between them. The CDR3 has 15 residues. CDR3 amino acids: CSARVPQGANYGYTF. CDR3 bases: TGCAGTGCTAGAGTCCCACAGGGCGCGAACTATGGCTACACCTTC.